This TCR beta chain appears in the sequencing data of a study of breast tumors, draining lymph nodes, adjacent tissues. The lymph nodes were axillary draining lymph nodes from breast cancer patients. This clonotype was detected a few times. Germline V gene data show CDR1 as MDHEN and CDR2 as SYDVKM. Deletions cut 5 bases from V and 5 bases from J, with 12 bases between. This CDR3 has 14 residues. MiXCR was run by TCRdb on the multiplex PCR reads, yielding one entry per CDR3 protein. Of around 130,000 distinct CDR3 sequences listed, 21% are singletons. This sequence was found in a female donor with breast cancer. Some clones in this sample may be carry-over from other donors' samples. The chain joins TRBV28 to TRBJ1-4; D unclear. Sequencing was performed on axillary lymph node tissue. CDR3 protein: CASSTPRKNEKLFF. The DNA of the CDR3 is TGTGCCAGCAGTACCCCACGGAAAAATGAAAAACTGTTTTTT. Filled out from reference TRBV28 and TRBJ1-4, the complete variable domain reads DVKVTQSSRYLVKRTGEKVFLECVQDMDHENMFWYRQDPGLGLRLIYFSYDVKMKEKGDIPEGYSVSREKKERFSLILESASTNQTSMYLCASSTPRKNEKLFFGSGTQLSVL.